This TCR beta chain was identified in a study of blood T cell repertoires in COVID-19. Study as a whole: PBMCs, B-cell-depleted T cells, or T cells were the source of the cDNA or gDNA that made up the material.

Authors' analysis steps: Reference gene primer amplification gave estimated nucleated cell counts. Profiled with immunoSEQ multiplex PCR; TCRdb holds only in-frame clones, not every one. That table is the source of V, J and clone size, and D and trimming were worked out from the DNA. Here the sample spans over 75,000 clones, around four fifths being singletons. This CDR3 contains 15 residues. After removal of 1 base from V and 3 bases from J, the junction contained 6 bases not matched to a gene. CDR1 is KGHSH, CDR2 LQKENI, per germline. The V call is TRBV18, the J call TRBJ2-7; 7 bases match TRBD1. The clonotype comes from a human donor in a cohort sampled during active COVID-19. Sequencing used peripheral blood. CDR3 residues: CASSPLQGLSYEQYF. The CDR3 region has the DNA TGTGCCAGCTCACCACTACAGGGGTTAAGCTACGAGCAGTACTTC.